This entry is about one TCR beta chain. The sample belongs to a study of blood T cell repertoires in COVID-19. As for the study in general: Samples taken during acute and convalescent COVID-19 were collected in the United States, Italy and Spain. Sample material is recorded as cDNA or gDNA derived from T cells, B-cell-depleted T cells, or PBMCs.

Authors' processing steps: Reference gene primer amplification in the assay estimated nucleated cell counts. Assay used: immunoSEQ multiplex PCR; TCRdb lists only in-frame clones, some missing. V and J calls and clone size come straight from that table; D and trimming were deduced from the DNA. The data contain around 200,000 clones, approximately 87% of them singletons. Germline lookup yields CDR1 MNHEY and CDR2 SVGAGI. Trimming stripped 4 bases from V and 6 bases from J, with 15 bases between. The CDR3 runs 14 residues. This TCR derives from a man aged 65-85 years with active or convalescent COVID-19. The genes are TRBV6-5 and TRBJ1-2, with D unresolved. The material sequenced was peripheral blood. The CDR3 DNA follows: TGTGCCAGCAGTTGGATGGGCTCCTCAGATGGCTACACCTTC. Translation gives CASSWMGSSDGYTF.